What follows are 29 T cell receptor beta chains derived from one specimen sequenced in a study of early T cells in non-severe SARS-CoV-2 infection. TCRdb reprocessed the 5' RACE reads via MiXCR and lists one record per CDR3 protein. The data show tens of thousands of distinct CDR3 sequences, around 6.3% seen once. The sample consisted of whole blood. Receptors originate from an adult who was a healthcare worker with PCR-confirmed SARS-CoV-2 infection or an uninfected control (not recorded which).

This clonotype was detected only a few times. V and J are TRBV18 and TRBJ1-4, with TRBD1 identical over 7 bases. The CDR3 has 14 residues. V shed 3 bases and J 8 bases; nucleotides not matched to a gene: 6. CDR1 KGHSH and CDR2 LQKENI come from the germline V gene. The CDR3 DNA follows: TGTGCCAGCTCACCCCCTCAGGGGGGAGAAAAACTGTTTTTT. Encoded protein: CASSPPQGGEKLFF.

This clonotype was found many times. The J gene is TRBJ2-2, the V gene TRBV5-1; no clear D. V lost 1 base to trimming and J lost 3 bases, with 7 bases between them. Germline V gives CDR1 SGHRS, CDR2 YFSETQ. The CDR3 loop spans 14 amino acids. The CDR3 region is CASSLNGDTGELFF. The CDR3 DNA is TGCGCCAGCAGCTTGAATGGGGACACCGGGGAGCTGTTTTTT.

This clonotype was seen ten or more times. The chain links TRBV6-6 to TRBJ2-5; no firm D call. The CDR3 consists of 11 residues. Germline CDR1 reads MNHNY; CDR2 reads SVGAGI (reference sequence). Trimming cost V 2 bases and J 5 bases, with 3 bases left between them. The CDR3 spells CASSYTETQYF. For the CDR3, the DNA is TGTGCCAGCAGTTACACGGAGACCCAGTACTTC.

The rearrangement joins TRBV21-1 to TRBJ2-1. TRBV21-1 is labeled a pseudogene. The CDR3 contains 13 residues. CDR3 in DNA: TGTGCCAGCAGCAAAGAGCTTCAGAATGAGCAGTTCTTC. This gives the protein CASSKELQNEQFF.

This clonotype came up a few times. The chain is built from TRBV11-2 and TRBJ2-7; unclear D gene. CDR3 size: 15 residues. Trimming shortened V by 3 bases and J by 0 bases, and 12 bases separated the two germline ends. Germline V gives CDR1 SGHAT, CDR2 FQNNGV. Here the CDR3 reads CASSFFSGSSYEQYF. The CDR3 DNA sequence: TGTGCCAGCAGCTTTTTTTCCGGCAGCTCCTACGAGCAGTACTTC.

V is TRBV21-1 and J is TRBJ2-7; TRBD2 is the table's D call, not checked against the DNA. TRBV21-1 is annotated as a pseudogene. The length of the CDR3 is 14 residues. CDR3 amino acids: CASSKKEEAYEQYF. CDR3 DNA sequence: TGTGCCAGCAGCAAAAAGGAGGAGGCCTACGAGCAGTACTTC.

This clonotype was counted ten times or more. The V and J genes are TRBV2 and TRBJ1-1; tentative D call: TRBD1 (6 bases). Trimming cost V 6 bases and J 9 bases, with 11 bases left between them. The CDR3 spans 11 residues. CDR1 and CDR2 (germline): SNHLY, FYNNEI. CDR3 protein: CASSVGAQAFF. The CDR3 DNA is TGTGCCAGCAGCGTGGGGGCTCAAGCTTTCTTT.

Ten or more counts support this clonotype. The J gene is TRBJ2-7, the V gene TRBV20-1, with TRBD2 matching over 10 bases. Per the germline V gene, CDR1 is DFQATT and CDR2 is SNEGSKA (reference sequence). This CDR3 contains 14 residues. V lost 7 bases, J lost 0 bases, and 6 bases stayed unmatched. The CDR3 reads CSVAPSGSSYEQYF. The CDR3 bases are TGCAGTGTCGCCCCTAGCGGGAGCTCCTACGAGCAGTACTTC.

This clonotype was counted many times. The chain is built from TRBV18 and TRBJ1-5, with a weak D call TRBD1 (5 bases). Deletions cut 2 bases from V and 2 bases from J, with 10 bases between. The CDR3 length is 15 residues. Germline CDR1 and CDR2: KGHSH and LQKENI. The CDR3 DNA follows: TGTGCCAGCTCACCATCTACAGGAGGCAATCAGCCCCAGCATTTT. It translates to CASSPSTGGNQPQHF.

This clonotype was counted at least ten times. Since the CDR3 does not end with the conserved phenylalanine or tryptophan, this likely comes from a read error. Because the CDR3's place on the DNA is in doubt, the DNA is left out and the CDR3 is given as listed by TCRdb. V gene TRBV7-8 combines with J gene TRBJ1-1. The CDR3 region is 12 residues in length, termini included. The germline CDR1 and CDR2 sequences are SGHVS and FQNEAQ. This chain's CDR3 is CASSPRRDSVLA.

The J gene is TRBJ2-1, the V gene TRBV4-3; no firm D call. Per the germline V gene, CDR1 is LGHNA and CDR2 is YSLEER. CDR3 length: 14 residues. Trimming left V 1 base short and J 7 bases short, with 11 bases between. CDR3 bases: TGCGCCAGCAGCCAAGTTTTGTACTGGAATGAGCAGTTCTTC. It is translated as CASSQVLYWNEQFF.

This clonotype was seen many times. The chain combines TRBV5-1 with TRBJ2-7; 9 bases fit TRBD2. The V gene's germline CDR1 is SGHRS and CDR2 YFSETQ. The trim removed 3 bases at V and 4 bases at J, leaving 8 bases unmatched. The length of the CDR3 is 15 residues. The CDR3 protein is CASSSTLAGPYEQYF. CDR3 sequence (DNA): TGCGCCAGCAGCTCGACTCTAGCGGGACCTTACGAGCAGTACTTC.

Ten or more counts support this clonotype. The chain links TRBV11-2 to TRBJ1-3; D is uncertain. The V gene's germline CDR1 is SGHAT and CDR2 FQNNGV. CDR3 size: 14 residues. V was trimmed by 4 bases and J by 1 base, leaving 8 bases between them. The CDR3 protein is CASSWRHSGNTIYF. The DNA for the CDR3 is TGTGCCAGCAGCTGGAGGCATTCTGGAAACACCATATATTTT. Complete variable domain (other parts from reference TRBV11-2 and TRBJ1-3): EAGVAQSPRYKIIEKRQSVAFWCNPISGHATLYWYQQILGQGPKLLIQFQNNGVVDDSQLPKDRFSAERLKGVDSTLKIQPAKLEDSAVYLCASSWRHSGNTIYFGEGSWLTVV.

This clonotype was recorded many times. The V gene is TRBV12-3 or TRBV12-4, the J gene TRBJ2-7; tentatively, D is TRBD2 (5 bases). V gave up 1 base and J gave up 9 bases, with 16 bases separating them. CDR3 length: 14 amino acids. The CDR3 region is CASSLDIARTVQYF. The CDR3 region has the DNA TGTGCCAGCAGTTTAGATATAGCGAGGACCGTGCAGTACTTC.

By frequency in the sample, this clonotype is medium-sized. V and J are TRBV12-3 or TRBV12-4 and TRBJ1-1, with D possibly being TRBD1 (5 bases). This CDR3 spans 16 amino acids. V lost 2 bases, J lost 1 base, and 14 bases lay in between. As DNA, the CDR3 is TGTGCCAGCAGTTTATACCCCCCAGGGAGGAACACTGAAGCTTTCTTT. Residues: CASSLYPPGRNTEAFF.

The chain has TRBV11-2 and TRBJ2-3; no reliable D call. V lost 0 bases and J lost 4, with 5 bases in between. Germline V gives CDR1 SGHAT, CDR2 FQNNGV. The CDR3 length is 13 residues. The CDR3 sequence is CASSLEVADTQYF. The CDR3 DNA reads TGTGCCAGCAGCTTAGAAGTGGCAGATACGCAGTATTTT.

The rearrangement joins TRBV12-3 or TRBV12-4 to TRBJ2-3, with D maybe TRBD1 (7 bases). The V end lost 10 bases, the J end lost 1 base, and 12 bases lay between the germline ends. The CDR3 contains 13 residues. The DNA for the CDR3 is TGTGCCAACTCCAGGGGGGGCACAGATACGCAGTATTTT. Residues: CANSRGGTDTQYF.

The chain recombines TRBV9 with TRBJ2-1; TRBD2 is a possible D gene (5 bases). This CDR3 comprises 14 residues. Germline V lookup: CDR1 SGDLS, CDR2 YYNGEE. The V gene lost 5 bases and the J gene lost 0 bases, with 9 bases spanning the gap. Written as DNA, the CDR3 is TGTGCCAGCAGTGCGGGCAGCTCCTACAATGAGCAGTTCTTC. Translation gives CASSAGSSYNEQFF.

This clonotype was counted at least ten times. This rearrangement joins TRBV20-1 to TRBJ2-1, with 9 bases matching TRBD2. The germline V gene has CDR1 DFQATT and CDR2 SNEGSKA (reference sequence). The CDR3 is 19 amino acids. Losses at the gene ends were 2 bases for V and 0 bases for J; bases not matched to a gene: 14. CDR3 in amino acids: CSARTFSGGSRSSYNEQFF. CDR3 coding DNA: TGCAGTGCTAGAACTTTTAGCGGGGGTTCCCGTAGCTCCTACAATGAGCAGTTCTTC.

This clonotype was seen at least ten times. The V call is TRBV11-2, the J call TRBJ1-2; 7 bases map to TRBD1. The CDR3 contains 16 residues. The J segment lost 7 bases and the V segment lost 4 bases, leaving 15 bases of the junction unmatched. CDR1 SGHAT and CDR2 FQNNGV come from the germline V gene. In DNA, the CDR3 is TGTGCCAGCAGCTCTTGGCCCACAGGGGAGGTAGTTGGCTACACCTTC. It is translated as CASSSWPTGEVVGYTF.

This clonotype was detected ten times or more. This chain uses TRBV7-9 with TRBJ1-1; TRBD1 aligns across 7 bases. V gave up 6 bases and J gave up 4 bases; unmatched junction bases: 11. Germline loops: CDR1 SEHNR, CDR2 FQNEAQ (reference sequence). The CDR3 has 15 amino acids. The CDR3 region has the DNA TGTGCCAGCAGGGCAAATCCGGACAGGTCCACTGAAGCTTTCTTT. It codes for CASRANPDRSTEAFF.

V usage is TRBV9 and J usage is TRBJ1-5; D not certain. This CDR3 region has 14 residues. Germline V CDR1 and CDR2: SGDLS, YYNGEE. V was cut by 0 bases and J by 6 bases, with 10 bases left in between. CDR3 bases: TGTGCCAGCAGCGTAGGTGCGGGCACTCAGCCCCAGCATTTT. It codes for CASSVGAGTQPQHF. The complete variable domain, with remaining parts taken from reference TRBV9 and TRBJ1-5, reads DSGVTQTPKHLITATGQRVTLRCSPRSGDLSVYWYQQSLDQGLQFLIQYYNGEERAKGNILERFSAQQFPDLHSELNLSSLELGDSALYFCASSVGAGTQPQHFGDGTRLSIL.

This clonotype was counted ten times or more. The chain combines TRBV14 with TRBJ2-7; a possible D gene is TRBD1 (7 bases). CDR1 SGHDN and CDR2 FVKESK come from the germline V gene. CDR3 size: 14 residues. Trimming stripped 4 bases from V and 6 bases from J, with 16 bases between. Here the CDR3 reads CASSLLSGGGEQYF. CDR3 nucleotide sequence: TGTGCCAGCAGCCTATTGTCAGGGGGAGGCGAGCAGTACTTC.

The genes are TRBV27 and TRBJ1-1; D is perhaps TRBD1 (5 bases). The germline V and J ends were trimmed by 0 bases and 3 bases, with 11 bases remaining between them. Germline-derived CDR1 and CDR2 are MNHEY and SMNVEV (reference sequence). There are 15 residues in the CDR3. The CDR3 DNA is TGTGCCAGCAGTTTATCGTCTTTGGGGGACACTGAAGCTTTCTTT. Its protein product is CASSLSSLGDTEAFF.

The chain joins TRBV7-9 to TRBJ2-3, with D maybe TRBD2 (6 bases). CDR1 SEHNR and CDR2 FQNEAQ come from the germline V gene (reference sequence). Trimming removed 7 bases from V and 3 bases from J, with 23 bases in between. CDR3 length: 17 amino acids. DNA for the CDR3: TGTGCCAGCACGCCGACCGAACTAGCCAGGATTACAGATACGCAGTATTTT. As protein: CASTPTELARITDTQYF.

V usage is TRBV7-2 and J usage is TRBJ2-7; 8 bases line up with TRBD1. The J segment lost 3 bases and the V segment lost 2 bases, leaving 3 bases of the junction unmatched. The CDR3 contains 14 residues. CDR1 is SGHTA, CDR2 FQGNSA, per germline. Here the CDR3 reads CASSLRGTGYEQYF. CDR3 bases: TGTGCCAGCAGCTTACGGGGGACAGGCTACGAGCAGTACTTC.

This sequence joins TRBV7-9 and TRBJ2-5, with TRBD1 identical over 8 bases. Germline CDR1 and CDR2: SEHNR and FQNEAQ (reference sequence). This CDR3 region has 14 residues. V lost 5 bases and J lost 3; bases outside the gene matches: 5. CDR3 sequence reads: CASSPSGQEETQYF. The CDR3 bases are TGTGCCAGCAGCCCGTCGGGACAGGAAGAGACCCAGTACTTC.

In its sample, this clonotype was seen a few times. The chain couples TRBV6-5 to TRBJ1-4; 10 bases align to TRBD1. Germline trimming cut 5 bases from V and 7 bases from J; bases unmatched to any gene: 7. Per germline, CDR1 MNHEY and CDR2 SVGAGI. This CDR3 region has 15 residues. The chain's CDR3 is CASSGETGGGEKLFF. Written as DNA, the CDR3 is TGTGCCAGCAGTGGAGAGACAGGGGGCGGTGAAAAACTGTTTTTT.

This clonotype has just a few counts. The chain is built from TRBV12-3 or TRBV12-4 and TRBJ2-1; 8 nucleotides match TRBD1. The CDR3 contains 15 residues. Losses at the gene ends were 5 bases for V and 10 bases for J; bases not matched to a gene: 13. The CDR3 reads CASSIGQGQEYEQFF. DNA for the CDR3: TGTGCCAGCAGTATAGGACAGGGACAGGAATACGAGCAGTTCTTC.